Listed here are 5 T cell receptor beta chains from one sample, sequenced in a study of blood T cell repertoires in COVID-19. Sequenced by immunoSEQ multiplex PCR; TCRdb stores in-frame clones only, minus some. The table includes approximately 6,000 clones, roughly nine tenths detected once. Source material: peripheral blood. All receptors come from a human donor in a cohort sampled during active COVID-19.

The chain combines TRBV6-5 with TRBJ2-2; 8 positions agree with TRBD1. V was pared by 6 bases and J by 7 bases, with 7 bases of the junction left unmatched. The CDR3 consists of 14 residues. In germline, CDR1 is MNHEY, CDR2 SVGAGI. The CDR3 coding sequence is TGTGCCAGCAGATGGACAGGGACCGGCGGGGAGCTGTTTTTT. It specifies CASRWTGTGGELFF.

This clone has just one count. This chain uses TRBV19 with TRBJ2-7; the D gene is possibly TRBD2 (6 bases). CDR1 and CDR2 (germline): LNHDA, SQIVND (reference sequence). This CDR3 has 12 amino acids. Trimming took off 10 bases at V and 7 bases at J, with 17 bases between the two ends. The CDR3 sequence is CATRSRAGEQYF. In DNA form, the CDR3 reads TGTGCCACCCGGTCCAGGGCGGGAGAGCAGTACTTC.

This clone was seen a handful of times. This chain links TRBV3-1 (or the pseudogene TRBV3-2) with TRBJ2-5, with TRBD1 matching over 7 bases. The CDR3 sequence is 15 residues long. V shed 4 bases and J 2 bases; nucleotides not matched to a gene: 7. CDR1 is LGHDT, CDR2 YNNKEL, per germline (reference sequence). The CDR3 bases are TGTGCCAGCAGCCGAACACAGGGGTGGCAAGAGACCCAGTACTTC. It yields the protein CASSRTQGWQETQYF.

This rearrangement joins TRBV10-3 to TRBJ1-3, with a tentative D call TRBD1 (6 bases). The CDR3 loop spans 16 amino acids. In germline, CDR1 is ENHRY, CDR2 SYGVKD. The V gene lost 3 bases and the J gene lost 0 bases, with 12 bases spanning the gap. CDR3 residues: CAISEGGGLSGNTIYF. In DNA, the CDR3 is TGTGCCATCAGTGAAGGCGGGGGCCTCTCTGGAAACACCATATATTTT.

This chain connects TRBV3-1 (or the pseudogene TRBV3-2) to TRBJ2-7, with D possibly being TRBD2 (6 bases). Germline V gene lookup returns CDR1 LGHDT and CDR2 YNNKEL (reference sequence). The CDR3 extends over 15 amino acids. The V and J ends lost 0 bases and 3 bases respectively, with 12 bases between them. CDR3 residues: CASSQDAGTFYEQYF. The CDR3 bases are TGTGCCAGCAGCCAAGATGCGGGGACGTTCTACGAGCAGTACTTC.